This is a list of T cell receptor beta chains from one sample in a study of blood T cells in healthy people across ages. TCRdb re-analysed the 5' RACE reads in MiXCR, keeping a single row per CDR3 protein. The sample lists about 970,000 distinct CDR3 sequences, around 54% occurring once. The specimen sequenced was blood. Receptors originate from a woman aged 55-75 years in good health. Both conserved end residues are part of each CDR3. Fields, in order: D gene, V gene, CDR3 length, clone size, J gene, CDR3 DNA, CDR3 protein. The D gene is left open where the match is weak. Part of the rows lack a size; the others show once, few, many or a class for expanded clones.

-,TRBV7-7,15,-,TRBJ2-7,TGTGCCAGCAGCTTAGTACAGGGAAGGTGCTACGAGCAGTACTTC,CASSLVQGRCYEQYF
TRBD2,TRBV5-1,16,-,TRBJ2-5,TGTGCCAGCAGCACGGGACTAGCGGGAAAAGGGGAGACCCAGTACTTC,CASSTGLAGKGETQYF
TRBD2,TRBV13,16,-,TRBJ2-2,TGTGCCAGCAGCTTAAGAGTAGCGGGGGTAGCCGGGGAGCTGTTTTTT,CASSLRVAGVAGELFF
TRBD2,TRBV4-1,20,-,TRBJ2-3,TGCGCCAGCAGCCAAAAGCAGTCTCTCGGGACTAGCGGGAGAACAGATACGCAGTATTTT,CASSQKQSLGTSGRTDTQYF
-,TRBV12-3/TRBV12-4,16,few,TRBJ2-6,TGTGCCAGCAGTTCCACGGGGGACTCTGGGGCCAACGTCCTGACTTTC,CASSSTGDSGANVLTF
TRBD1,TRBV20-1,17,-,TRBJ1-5,TGCAGTGCTAGTATGACAGGGGGCTATTGGGGTAATCAGCCCCAGCATTTT,CSASMTGGYWGNQPQHF
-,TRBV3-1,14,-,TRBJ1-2,TGTGCCAGCAGCCGACGAATACTAAACTATGGCTACACCTTC,CASSRRILNYGYTF
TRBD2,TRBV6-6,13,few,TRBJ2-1,TGTGCCAGTGGTCTAGCGGGAGCCAATGAGCAGTTCTTC,CASGLAGANEQFF
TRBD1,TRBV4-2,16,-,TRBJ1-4,TGTGCCAGCAGCCAAGGGTTAGAGACAGGGTATGAAAAACTGTTTTTT,CASSQGLETGYEKLFF
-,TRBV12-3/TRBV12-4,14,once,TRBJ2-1,TGTGCCAGCAGTGTCCCGGGAAGGGAAAATGAGCAGTTCTTC,CASSVPGRENEQFF
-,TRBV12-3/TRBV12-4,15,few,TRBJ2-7,TGTGCCAGCAGTCACGGCCCGGGACTTGCCTCCGAGCAGTACTTC,CASSHGPGLASEQYF
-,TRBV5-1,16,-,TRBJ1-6,TGCGCCAGCAGCCCGAGGGTCCGGGCGGGGAATTCACCCCTCCACTTT,CASSPRVRAGNSPLHF
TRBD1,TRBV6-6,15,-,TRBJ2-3,TGTGCCAGCAAACCACTTTTGACAGGGGGAGATACGCAGTATTTT,CASKPLLTGGDTQYF
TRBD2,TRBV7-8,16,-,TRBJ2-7,TGTGCCAGCAGCTTAGCTCCTAGCGGGAGGGGTTGGGAGCAGTACTTC,CASSLAPSGRGWEQYF
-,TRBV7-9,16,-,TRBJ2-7,TGTGCCAGCAGCCCCGGGGGATCCAGGAGCTCCTACGAGCAGTACTTC,CASSPGGSRSSYEQYF
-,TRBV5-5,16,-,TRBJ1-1,TGTGCCAGCAGTGCCTATGCAGGGGAACCGAACACTGAAGCTTTCTTT,CASSAYAGEPNTEAFF
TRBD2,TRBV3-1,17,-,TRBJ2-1,TGTGCCAGCAGCCAAGATTTACTAGCGGGATTCCCAAATGAGCAGTTCTTC,CASSQDLLAGFPNEQFF
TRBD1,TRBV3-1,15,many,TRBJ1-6,TGTGCCAGCAGCCAAGGGACAGGGCGAAGTTCACCCCTCCACTTT,CASSQGTGRSSPLHF